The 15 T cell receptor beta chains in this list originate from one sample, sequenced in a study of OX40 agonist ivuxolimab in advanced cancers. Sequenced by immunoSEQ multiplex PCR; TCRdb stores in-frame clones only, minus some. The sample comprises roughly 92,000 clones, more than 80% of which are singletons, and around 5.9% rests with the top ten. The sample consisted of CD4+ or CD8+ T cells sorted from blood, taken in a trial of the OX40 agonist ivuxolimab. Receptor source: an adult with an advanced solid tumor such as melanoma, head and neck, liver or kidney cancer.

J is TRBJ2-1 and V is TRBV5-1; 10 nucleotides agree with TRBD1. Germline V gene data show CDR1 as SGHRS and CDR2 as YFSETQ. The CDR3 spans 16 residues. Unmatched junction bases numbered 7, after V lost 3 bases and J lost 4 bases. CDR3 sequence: CASSWGTGVRYNEQFF. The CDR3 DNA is TGCGCCAGCAGCTGGGGGACAGGGGTGCGATACAATGAGCAGTTCTTC.

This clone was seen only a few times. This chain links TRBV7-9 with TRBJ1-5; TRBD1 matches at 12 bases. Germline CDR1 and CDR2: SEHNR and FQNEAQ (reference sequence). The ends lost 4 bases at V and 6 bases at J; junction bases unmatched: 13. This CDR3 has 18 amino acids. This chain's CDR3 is CASSSGTGGVYSSQPQHF. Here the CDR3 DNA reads TGTGCCAGCAGCTCTGGGACAGGGGGCGTTTACTCTAGTCAGCCCCAGCATTTT. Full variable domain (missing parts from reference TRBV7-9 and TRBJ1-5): DTGVSQNPRHKITKRGQNVTFRCDPISEHNRLYWYRQTLGQGPEFLTYFQNEAQLEKSRLLSDRFSAERPKGSFSTLEIQRTEQGDSAMYLCASSSGTGGVYSSQPQHFGDGTRLSIL.

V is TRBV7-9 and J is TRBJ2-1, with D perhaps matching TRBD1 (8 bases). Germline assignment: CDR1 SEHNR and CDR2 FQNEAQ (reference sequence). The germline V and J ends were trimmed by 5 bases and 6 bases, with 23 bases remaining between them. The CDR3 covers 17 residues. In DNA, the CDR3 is TGTGCCAGCAGCCCAGTGACATGGACAGGGAGGGGCAATGAGCAGTTCTTC. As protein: CASSPVTWTGRGNEQFF.

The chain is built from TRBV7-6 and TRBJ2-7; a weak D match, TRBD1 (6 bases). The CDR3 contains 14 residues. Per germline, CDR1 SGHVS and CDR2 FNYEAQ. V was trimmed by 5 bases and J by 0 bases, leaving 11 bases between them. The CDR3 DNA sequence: TGTGCCAGCAGCCCCGGGACATCCTCCTACGAGCAGTACTTC. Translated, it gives CASSPGTSSYEQYF.

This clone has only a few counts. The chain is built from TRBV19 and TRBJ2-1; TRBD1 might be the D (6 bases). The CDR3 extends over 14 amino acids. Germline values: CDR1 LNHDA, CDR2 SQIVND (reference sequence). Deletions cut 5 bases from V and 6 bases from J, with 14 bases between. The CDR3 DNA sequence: TGTGCCAGTAGTTTTCAGGGGTTAGTCAATGAGCAGTTCTTC. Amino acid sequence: CASSFQGLVNEQFF.

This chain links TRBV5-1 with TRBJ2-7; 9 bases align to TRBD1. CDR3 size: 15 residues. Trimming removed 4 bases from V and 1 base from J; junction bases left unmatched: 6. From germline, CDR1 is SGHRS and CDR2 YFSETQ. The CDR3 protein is CASSPGQGVSYEQYF. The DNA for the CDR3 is TGCGCCAGCAGCCCGGGACAGGGAGTTTCCTACGAGCAGTACTTC.

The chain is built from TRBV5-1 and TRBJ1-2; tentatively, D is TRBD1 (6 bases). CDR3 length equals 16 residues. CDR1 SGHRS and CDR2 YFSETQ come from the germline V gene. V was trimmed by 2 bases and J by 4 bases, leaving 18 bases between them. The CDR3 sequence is CASSFWEPGEGYGYTF. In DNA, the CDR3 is TGCGCCAGCAGCTTTTGGGAGCCAGGGGAAGGCTATGGCTACACCTTC.

The CDR3 here is CASSLGQRNSPLHF. CDR3 nucleotide sequence: TGTGCCAGCAGCTTAGGACAGAGAAATTCACCCCTCCACTTT. The chain has TRBV7-9 and TRBJ1-6, with D tentatively TRBD1 (5 bases). V lost 1 base and J 7 bases, leaving 8 bases between the germline ends. This CDR3 region has 14 residues. Germline CDR1 SEHNR, CDR2 FQNEAQ (reference sequence).

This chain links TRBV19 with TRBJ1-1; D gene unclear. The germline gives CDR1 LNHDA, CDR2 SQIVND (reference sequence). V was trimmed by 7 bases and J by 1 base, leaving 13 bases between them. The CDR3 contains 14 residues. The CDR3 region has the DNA TGTGCCAGTACCGAGGGTAGCGGGAACACTGAAGCTTTCTTT. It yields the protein CASTEGSGNTEAFF.

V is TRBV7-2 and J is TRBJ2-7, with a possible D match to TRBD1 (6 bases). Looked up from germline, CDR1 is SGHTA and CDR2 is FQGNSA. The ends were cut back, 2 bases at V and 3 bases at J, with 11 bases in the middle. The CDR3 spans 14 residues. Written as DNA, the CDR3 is TGTGCCAGCAGCTTAAGGCAGGGGATCTACGAGCAGTACTTC. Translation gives CASSLRQGIYEQYF. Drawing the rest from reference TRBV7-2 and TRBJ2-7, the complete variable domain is GAGVSQSPSNKVTEKGKDVELRCDPISGHTALYWYRQSLGQGLEFLIYFQGNSAPDKSGLPSDRFSAERTGGSVSTLTIQRTQQEDSAVYLCASSLRQGIYEQYFGPGTRLTVT.

CDR3 nucleotide sequence: TGTGCTAGTGCCACGGACGGTCGGGAGCTGTTTTTT. It yields the protein CASATDGRELFF. The genes are TRBV12-5 and TRBJ2-2; D unresolved. Germline assignment: CDR1 LGHNT and CDR2 FRNRAP. Trimming shortened V by 7 bases and J by 9 bases, and 12 bases separated the two germline ends. The CDR3 spans 12 residues.

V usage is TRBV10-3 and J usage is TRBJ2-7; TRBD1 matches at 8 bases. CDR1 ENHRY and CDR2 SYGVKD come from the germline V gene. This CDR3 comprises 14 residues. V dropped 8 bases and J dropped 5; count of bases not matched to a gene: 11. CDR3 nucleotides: TGTGCCATCCGGGGGCGACAGGGGAGCGACGAGCAGTACTTC. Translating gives CAIRGRQGSDEQYF.

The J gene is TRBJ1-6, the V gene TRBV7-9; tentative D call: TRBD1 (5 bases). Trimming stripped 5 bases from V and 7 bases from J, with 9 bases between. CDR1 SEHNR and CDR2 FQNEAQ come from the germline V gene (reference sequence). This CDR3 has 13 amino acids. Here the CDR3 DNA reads TGTGCCAGCAGCACCCCAGGGAATTCACCCCTCCACTTT. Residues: CASSTPGNSPLHF.

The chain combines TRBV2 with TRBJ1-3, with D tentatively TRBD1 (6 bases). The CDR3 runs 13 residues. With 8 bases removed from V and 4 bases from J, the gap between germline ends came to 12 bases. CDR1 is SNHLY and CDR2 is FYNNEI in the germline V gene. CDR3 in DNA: TGTGCCAGCGCCGGCAGGGGAGGAAACACCATATATTTT. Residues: CASAGRGGNTIYF.

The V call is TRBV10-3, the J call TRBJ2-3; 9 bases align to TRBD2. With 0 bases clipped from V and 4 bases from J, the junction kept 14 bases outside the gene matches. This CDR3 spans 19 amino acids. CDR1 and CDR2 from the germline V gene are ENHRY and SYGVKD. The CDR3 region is CAISESAISSGTGADTQYF. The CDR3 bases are TGTGCCATCAGTGAGTCGGCTATCTCTAGCGGGACCGGGGCAGATACGCAGTATTTT.